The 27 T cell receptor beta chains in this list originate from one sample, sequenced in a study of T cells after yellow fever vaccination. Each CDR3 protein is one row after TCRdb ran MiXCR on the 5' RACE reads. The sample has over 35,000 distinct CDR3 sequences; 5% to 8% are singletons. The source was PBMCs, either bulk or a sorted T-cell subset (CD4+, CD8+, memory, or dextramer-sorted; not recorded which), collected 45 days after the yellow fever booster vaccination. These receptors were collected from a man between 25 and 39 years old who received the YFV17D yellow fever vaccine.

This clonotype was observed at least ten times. The DNA of the CDR3 is TGTGCCAGCAGGGTAGCGAGAAACACAGATACGCAGTATTTT. Amino acid sequence: CASRVARNTDTQYF. The rearrangement joins TRBV12-3 or TRBV12-4 to TRBJ2-3, with a possible D match to TRBD2 (5 bases). V was pared by 6 bases and J by 2 bases, with 12 bases between. The CDR3 contains 14 residues.

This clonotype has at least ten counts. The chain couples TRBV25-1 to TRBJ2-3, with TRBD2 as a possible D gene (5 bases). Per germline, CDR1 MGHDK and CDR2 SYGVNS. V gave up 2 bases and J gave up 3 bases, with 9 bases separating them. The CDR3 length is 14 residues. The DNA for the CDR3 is TGTGCCAGCAGTGAAATGGTAGCGACAGATACGCAGTATTTT. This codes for CASSEMVATDTQYF.

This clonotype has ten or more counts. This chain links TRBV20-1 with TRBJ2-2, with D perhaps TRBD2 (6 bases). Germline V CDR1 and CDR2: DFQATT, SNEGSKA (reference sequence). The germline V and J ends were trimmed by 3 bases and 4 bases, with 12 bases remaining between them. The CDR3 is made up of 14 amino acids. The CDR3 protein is CSASRTSTTGELFF. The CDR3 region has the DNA TGCAGTGCTAGTCGTACTAGCACCACCGGGGAGCTGTTTTTT.

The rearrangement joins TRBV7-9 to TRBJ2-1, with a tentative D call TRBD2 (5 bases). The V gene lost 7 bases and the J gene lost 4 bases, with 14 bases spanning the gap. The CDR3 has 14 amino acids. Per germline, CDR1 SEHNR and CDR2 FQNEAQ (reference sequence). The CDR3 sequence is CASTTRETYNEQFF. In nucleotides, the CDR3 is TGTGCCAGCACCACCCGGGAAACGTACAATGAGCAGTTCTTC.

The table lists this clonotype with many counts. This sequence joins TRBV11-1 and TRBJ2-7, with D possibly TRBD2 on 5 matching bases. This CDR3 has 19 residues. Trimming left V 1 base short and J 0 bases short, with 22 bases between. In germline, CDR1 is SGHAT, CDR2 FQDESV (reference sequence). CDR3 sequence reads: CASSLDPGRPTQSSYEQYF. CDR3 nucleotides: TGTGCCAGCAGCTTAGATCCGGGAAGGCCCACCCAGAGCTCCTACGAGCAGTACTTC.

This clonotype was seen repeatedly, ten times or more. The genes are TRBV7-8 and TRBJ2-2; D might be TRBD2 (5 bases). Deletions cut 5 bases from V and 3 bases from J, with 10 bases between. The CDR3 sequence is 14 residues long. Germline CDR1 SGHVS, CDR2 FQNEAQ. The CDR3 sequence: CASSLMGDTGELFF. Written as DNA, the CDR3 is TGTGCCAGCAGCCTGATGGGAGACACCGGGGAGCTGTTTTTT.

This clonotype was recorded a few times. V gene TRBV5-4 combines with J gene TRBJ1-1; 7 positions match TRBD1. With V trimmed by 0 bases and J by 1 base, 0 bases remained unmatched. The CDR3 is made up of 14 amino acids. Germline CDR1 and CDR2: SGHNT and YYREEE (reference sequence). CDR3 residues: CASSLDRGNTEAFF. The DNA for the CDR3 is TGTGCCAGCAGCTTGGACAGGGGGAACACTGAAGCTTTCTTT.

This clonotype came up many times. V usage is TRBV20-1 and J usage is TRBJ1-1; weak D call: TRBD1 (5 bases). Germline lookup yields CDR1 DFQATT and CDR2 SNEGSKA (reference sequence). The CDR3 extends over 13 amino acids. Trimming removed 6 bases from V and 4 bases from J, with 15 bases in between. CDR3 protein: CSATSGGGTEAFF. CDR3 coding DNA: TGCAGTGCAACATCGGGTGGGGGCACTGAAGCTTTCTTT.

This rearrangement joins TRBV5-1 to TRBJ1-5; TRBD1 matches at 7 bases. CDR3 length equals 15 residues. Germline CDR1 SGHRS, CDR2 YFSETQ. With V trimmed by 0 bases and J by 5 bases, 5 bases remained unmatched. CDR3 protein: CASSLGGTEDQPQHF. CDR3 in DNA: TGCGCCAGCAGCTTGGGAGGGACAGAGGATCAGCCCCAGCATTTT. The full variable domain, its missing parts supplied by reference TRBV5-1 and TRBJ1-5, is KAGVTQTPRYLIKTRGQQVTLSCSPISGHRSVSWYQQTPGQGLQFLFEYFSETQRNKGNFPGRFSGRQFSNSRSEMNVSTLELGDSALYLCASSLGGTEDQPQHFGDGTRLSIL.

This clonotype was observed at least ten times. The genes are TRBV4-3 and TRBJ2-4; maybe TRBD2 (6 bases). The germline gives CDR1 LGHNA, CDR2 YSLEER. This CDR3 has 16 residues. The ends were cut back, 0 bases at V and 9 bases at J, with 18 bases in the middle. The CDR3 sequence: CASSQDPTRRAAIQYF. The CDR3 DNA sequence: TGCGCCAGCAGCCAAGACCCGACTAGGCGGGCTGCCATTCAGTACTTC.

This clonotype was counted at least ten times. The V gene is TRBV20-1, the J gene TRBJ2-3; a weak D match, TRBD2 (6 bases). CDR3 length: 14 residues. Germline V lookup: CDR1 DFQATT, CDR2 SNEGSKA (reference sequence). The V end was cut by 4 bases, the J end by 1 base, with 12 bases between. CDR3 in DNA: TGCAGTGCTACCGGGACTCCGGGCACAGATACGCAGTATTTT. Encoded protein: CSATGTPGTDTQYF.

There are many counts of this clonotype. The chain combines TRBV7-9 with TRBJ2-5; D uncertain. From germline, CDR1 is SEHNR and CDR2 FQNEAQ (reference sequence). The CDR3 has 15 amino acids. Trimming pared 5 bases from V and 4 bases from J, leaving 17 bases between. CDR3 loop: CASSPPLRLGETQYF. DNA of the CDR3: TGTGCCAGCAGCCCCCCTCTACGGCTAGGAGAGACCCAGTACTTC.

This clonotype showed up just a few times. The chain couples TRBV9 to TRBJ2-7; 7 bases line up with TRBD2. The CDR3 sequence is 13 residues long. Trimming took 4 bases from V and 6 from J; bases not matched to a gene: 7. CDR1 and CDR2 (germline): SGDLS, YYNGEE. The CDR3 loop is CASSTASGTEQYF. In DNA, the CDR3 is TGTGCCAGCAGCACCGCTAGCGGCACCGAGCAGTACTTC. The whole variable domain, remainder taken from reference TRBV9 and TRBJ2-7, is DSGVTQTPKHLITATGQRVTLRCSPRSGDLSVYWYQQSLDQGLQFLIQYYNGEERAKGNILERFSAQQFPDLHSELNLSSLELGDSALYFCASSTASGTEQYFGPGTRLTVT.

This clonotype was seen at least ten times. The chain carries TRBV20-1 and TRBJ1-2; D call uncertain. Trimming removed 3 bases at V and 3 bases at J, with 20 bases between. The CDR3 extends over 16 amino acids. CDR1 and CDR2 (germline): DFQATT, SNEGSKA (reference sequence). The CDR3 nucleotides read TGCAGTGCTAGCGGCGCGAAAGGGAGTTGGGACTATGGCTACACCTTC. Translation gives CSASGAKGSWDYGYTF.

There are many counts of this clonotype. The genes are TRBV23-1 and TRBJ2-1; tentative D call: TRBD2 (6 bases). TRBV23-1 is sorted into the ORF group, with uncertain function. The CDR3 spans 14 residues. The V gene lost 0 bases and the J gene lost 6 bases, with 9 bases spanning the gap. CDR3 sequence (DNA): TGCGCCAGCAGTCAATCGGGAGGAGTCAATGAGCAGTTCTTC. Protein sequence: CASSQSGGVNEQFF.

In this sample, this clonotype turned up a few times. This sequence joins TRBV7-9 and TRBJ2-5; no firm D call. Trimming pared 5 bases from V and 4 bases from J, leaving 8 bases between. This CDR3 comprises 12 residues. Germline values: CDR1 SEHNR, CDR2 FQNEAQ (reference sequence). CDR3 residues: CASSRTSETQYF. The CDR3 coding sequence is TGTGCCAGCAGCCGGACCTCAGAGACCCAGTACTTC.

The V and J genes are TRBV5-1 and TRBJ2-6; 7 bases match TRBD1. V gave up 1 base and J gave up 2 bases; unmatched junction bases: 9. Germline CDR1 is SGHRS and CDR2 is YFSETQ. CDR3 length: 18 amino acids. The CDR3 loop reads CASSLKGDRVAGANVLTF. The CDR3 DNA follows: TGCGCCAGCAGCTTGAAGGGAGACAGGGTGGCTGGGGCCAACGTCCTGACTTTC.

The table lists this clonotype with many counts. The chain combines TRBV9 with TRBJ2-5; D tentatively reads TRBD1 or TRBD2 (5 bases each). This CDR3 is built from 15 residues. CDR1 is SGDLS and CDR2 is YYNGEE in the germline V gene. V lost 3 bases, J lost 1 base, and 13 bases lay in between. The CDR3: CASSATWDGQETQYF. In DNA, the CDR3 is TGTGCCAGCAGCGCTACGTGGGACGGCCAAGAGACCCAGTACTTC.

In nucleotides, the CDR3 is TGTGCCACCCTAAGGGGATTGGGGACTAGCTTGCAAGAGACCCAGTACTTC. Its protein product is CATLRGLGTSLQETQYF. The V call is TRBV10-3, the J call TRBJ2-5; TRBD2 agrees at 9 bases. The CDR3 has 17 amino acids. With 10 bases clipped from V and 2 bases from J, the junction kept 17 bases outside the gene matches. Germline loops: CDR1 ENHRY, CDR2 SYGVKD.

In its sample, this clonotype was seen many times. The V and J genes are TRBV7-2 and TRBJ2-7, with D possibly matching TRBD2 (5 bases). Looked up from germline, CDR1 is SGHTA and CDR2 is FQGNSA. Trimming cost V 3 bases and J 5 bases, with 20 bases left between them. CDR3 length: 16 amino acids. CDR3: CASSFYGIPPGNEQYF. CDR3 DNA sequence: TGTGCCAGCAGCTTCTACGGGATCCCGCCAGGCAACGAGCAGTACTTC. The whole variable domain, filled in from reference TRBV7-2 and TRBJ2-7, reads GAGVSQSPSNKVTEKGKDVELRCDPISGHTALYWYRQSLGQGLEFLIYFQGNSAPDKSGLPSDRFSAERTGGSVSTLTIQRTQQEDSAVYLCASSFYGIPPGNEQYFGPGTRLTVT.

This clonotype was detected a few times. The DNA for the CDR3 is TGTGCGATAAACAGGGGGCGCGGGAACACTGAAGCTTTCTTT. It yields the protein CAINRGRGNTEAFF. The rearrangement uses TRBV30 and TRBJ1-1, with 9 positions matching TRBD1. The CDR3 spans 14 residues. The germline CDR1 and CDR2 sequences are GTSNPN and SVGIG (reference sequence).

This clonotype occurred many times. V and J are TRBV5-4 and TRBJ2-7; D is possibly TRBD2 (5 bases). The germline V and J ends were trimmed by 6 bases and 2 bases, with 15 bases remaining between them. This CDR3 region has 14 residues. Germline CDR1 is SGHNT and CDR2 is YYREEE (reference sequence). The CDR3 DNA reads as TGTGCCAGCACGGATGGGAGCGGTGCCTACGAGCAGTACTTC. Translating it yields CASTDGSGAYEQYF.

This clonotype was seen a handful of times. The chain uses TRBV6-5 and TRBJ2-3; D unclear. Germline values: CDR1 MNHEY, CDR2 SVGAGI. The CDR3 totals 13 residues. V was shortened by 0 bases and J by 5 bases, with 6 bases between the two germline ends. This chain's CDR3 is CASSYSGKDTQYF. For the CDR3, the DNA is TGTGCCAGCAGTTACTCAGGGAAAGATACGCAGTATTTT.

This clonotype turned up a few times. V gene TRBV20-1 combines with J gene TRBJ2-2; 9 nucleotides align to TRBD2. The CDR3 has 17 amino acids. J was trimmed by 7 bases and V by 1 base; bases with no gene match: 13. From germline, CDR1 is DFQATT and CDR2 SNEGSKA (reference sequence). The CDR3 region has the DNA TGCAGTGCTAGAGGAAATAGCGGGAGCCACTCGGGCGGGGAGCTGTTTTTT. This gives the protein CSARGNSGSHSGGELFF.

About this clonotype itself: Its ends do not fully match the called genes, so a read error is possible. The CDR3: CCASFPGQSIHEQFF. The CDR3 DNA reads as TGCTGTGCTAGCTTTCCGGGACAGAGTATTCATGAGCAGTTCTTC. This chain links TRBV20-1 with TRBJ2-1; TRBD1 matches at 7 bases. Germline V gene data show CDR1 as DFQATT and CDR2 as SNEGSKA (reference sequence). The CDR3 loop spans 15 amino acids.

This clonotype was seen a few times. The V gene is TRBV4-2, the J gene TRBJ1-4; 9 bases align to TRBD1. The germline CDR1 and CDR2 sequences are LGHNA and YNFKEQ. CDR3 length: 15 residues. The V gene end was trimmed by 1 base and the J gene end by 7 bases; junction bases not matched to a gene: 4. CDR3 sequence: CASSQATGGGEKLFF. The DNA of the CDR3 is TGTGCCAGCAGCCAAGCAACAGGGGGCGGTGAAAAACTGTTTTTT.

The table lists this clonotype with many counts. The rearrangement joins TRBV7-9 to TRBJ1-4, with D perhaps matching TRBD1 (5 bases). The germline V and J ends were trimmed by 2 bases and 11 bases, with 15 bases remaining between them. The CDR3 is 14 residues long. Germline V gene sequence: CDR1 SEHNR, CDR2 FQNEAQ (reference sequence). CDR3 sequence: CASSLNYGAGKLFF. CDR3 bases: TGTGCCAGCAGCTTAAATTACGGGGCAGGCAAACTGTTTTTT.